These 30 T cell receptor beta chains came from one sample sequenced in a study of glioma-infiltrating T cells. Amplification of TCR alpha and beta CDR3 regions from RNA used iRepertoire nested multiplex PCR. From the multiplex PCR reads, TCRdb called clonotypes with MiXCR, one entry per CDR3 protein. The profile shows 1,800 or so distinct CDR3 sequences, 28% of them singletons. Sequenced material: glioma tissue, nonneoplastic brain tissue, or PBMCs (not recorded which). These receptors were obtained from a human donor with low-grade glioma or glioblastoma, undergoing nonglioma brain surgery, or in good health (not recorded which).

The genes are TRBV5-1 and TRBJ2-3; unclear D gene. Germline-derived CDR1 and CDR2 are SGHRS and YFSETQ. This CDR3 contains 12 residues. Trimming removed 5 bases from V and 5 bases from J, with 9 bases in between. CDR3 region: CASRGLGDTQYF. The CDR3 nucleotides read TGCGCCAGCAGAGGGTTAGGAGATACGCAGTATTTT.

In regard to this clonotype: A much larger clone lies one base from this, so it may be a read error. The genes are TRBV6-2 or TRBV6-3 and TRBJ1-6; D not resolved. Trimming left V 9 bases short and J 9 bases short, with 18 bases between. Germline V gene lookup returns CDR1 MNHEY and CDR2 SVGEGT. The CDR3 loop spans 14 amino acids. The CDR3: CARRFLLGGSPLHF. CDR3 nucleotide sequence: TGTGCCAGGCGATTCCTCTTGGGAGGTTCACCCCTCCACTTT.

This clonotype rates as medium-sized. The chain combines TRBV10-3 with TRBJ2-4; 9 nucleotides line up with TRBD2. Trimming cost V 4 bases and J 0 bases; bases outside gene matches: 4. This CDR3 has 16 amino acids. The germline V gene encodes CDR1 ENHRY and CDR2 SYGVKD. As DNA, the CDR3 is TGTGCCATCAGTGTGAGCGGGGGGCTAGCCAAAAACATTCAGTACTTC. Protein product: CAISVSGGLAKNIQYF.

The CDR3 loop reads CASSLIAGASYEQYF. CDR3 DNA sequence: TGCGCCAGCAGCTTGATAGCGGGCGCCTCCTACGAGCAGTACTTC. This chain uses TRBV5-1 with TRBJ2-7; TRBD2 aligns across 7 bases. Looked up from germline, CDR1 is SGHRS and CDR2 is YFSETQ. The length of the CDR3 is 15 residues. Losses at the gene ends were 1 base for V and 0 bases for J; bases not matched to a gene: 4.

As concerns this clonotype: This may arise from a read error, as a much more abundant clone is one base away. The chain recombines TRBV11-2 with TRBJ2-7, with 8 bases aligning to TRBD2. The CDR3 has 13 amino acids. Germline V CDR1 and CDR2: SGHAT, FQNNGV. The CDR3 protein is CASTPGRGYGQYF. Here the CDR3 DNA reads TGTGCCAGCACCCCCGGGAGGGGCTACGGGCAGTACTTC. Full variable domain (outside the CDR3, taken from reference TRBV11-2 and TRBJ2-7): EAGVAQSPRYKIIEKRQSVAFWCNPISGHATLYWYQQILGQGPKLLIQFQNNGVVDDSQLPKDRFSAERLKGVDSTLKIQPAKLEDSAVYLCASTPGRGYGQYFGPGTRLTVT.

Sample share makes this clonotype medium-sized. The genes are TRBV28 and TRBJ2-1; no clear D gene. The CDR3 is 15 residues long. CDR1 MDHEN and CDR2 SYDVKM come from the germline V gene. Deletions cut 2 bases from V and 4 bases from J, with 12 bases between. CDR3: CASSLISAGYNEQFF. CDR3 DNA: TGTGCCAGCAGTTTAATATCGGCAGGTTACAATGAGCAGTTCTTC.

This clonotype is termed medium-sized (0.01 to 0.1%). The CDR3 is CASLNGPSSYNEQFF. DNA of the CDR3: TGTGCCAGTCTGAACGGTCCTAGCTCCTACAATGAGCAGTTCTTC. The chain recombines TRBV5-8 with TRBJ2-1, with D uncertain. From germline, CDR1 is SGHTS and CDR2 YDEGEE. Trimming pared 8 bases from V and 0 bases from J, leaving 15 bases between. CDR3 length: 15 amino acids.

This clonotype is medium-sized within its sample. The V gene is TRBV27, the J gene TRBJ2-1; D gene ambiguous. The CDR3 has 16 residues. Germline assignment: CDR1 MNHEY and CDR2 SMNVEV (reference sequence). V dropped 4 bases and J dropped 4 bases, with 17 bases sitting between them. CDR3 protein: CASSSPLSGTYNEQFF. CDR3 coding DNA: TGTGCCAGCAGTTCCCCGCTGTCAGGAACATACAATGAGCAGTTCTTC.

By share, this clonotype ranks as large (0.1 to 1%). J is TRBJ1-1 and V is TRBV6-2 or TRBV6-3, with D unclear. Germline V gene data show CDR1 as MNHEY and CDR2 as SVGEGT. CDR3 length: 14 amino acids. V lost 2 bases and J 10 bases, leaving 17 bases between the germline ends. The CDR3 spells CASSYDDTQIVAFF. Here the CDR3 DNA reads TGTGCCAGCAGTTACGACGACACCCAGATAGTAGCTTTCTTT.

This clonotype was found once. This chain uses TRBV18 with TRBJ2-3; no firm D call. CDR3 length: 15 residues. The V gene's germline CDR1 is KGHSH and CDR2 LQKENI. The V end lost 2 bases, the J end lost 4 bases, and 13 bases lay between the germline ends. The CDR3 sequence: CASSPSRGCADTQYF. The CDR3 bases are TGTGCCAGCTCACCATCCCGAGGATGCGCAGATACGCAGTATTTT.

By share, this clonotype ranks as medium-sized. The V and J genes are TRBV7-8 and TRBJ1-2; D unresolved. CDR1 and CDR2 (germline): SGHVS, FQNEAQ. Trimming left V 5 bases short and J 2 bases short, with 18 bases between. The CDR3 consists of 16 residues. The CDR3, as DNA: TGTGCCAGCAGCCAGTCGGACCCCCCACGGAACTATGGCTACACCTTC. This sequence encodes CASSQSDPPRNYGYTF.

This clonotype is medium-sized within its sample. This chain links TRBV27 with TRBJ2-2; 10 nucleotides align to TRBD1. V dropped 5 bases and J dropped 8; count of bases not matched to a gene: 5. CDR3 size: 14 residues. Germline-derived CDR1 and CDR2 are MNHEY and SMNVEV (reference sequence). Here the CDR3 reads CASSRTGGSGELFF. The CDR3 nucleotides are TGTGCCAGCAGTCGGACAGGGGGTTCGGGGGAGCTGTTTTTT.

The sample holds one count of this clonotype. The chain recombines TRBV6-1 with TRBJ2-7; perhaps TRBD1 as D (7 bases). This CDR3 comprises 14 residues. The V and J ends lost 11 bases and 4 bases respectively, with 21 bases between them. CDR1 is MNHNS and CDR2 is SASEGT in the germline V gene. CDR3 in DNA: TGTGCCTTAGGGGGGAAAGGGGGCATATACGAGCAGTACTTC. It encodes CALGGKGGIYEQYF.

This clonotype has a handful of counts. The chain is built from TRBV7-3 and TRBJ2-5, with 12 bases that match TRBD2. The germline CDR1 and CDR2 sequences are SGHTA and FQGTGA. The CDR3 is made up of 15 amino acids. The trim removed 5 bases at V and 3 bases at J, leaving 4 bases unmatched. CDR3 sequence: CASSIASGREETQYF. Written as DNA, the CDR3 is TGTGCCAGCAGCATCGCTAGCGGGAGGGAAGAGACCCAGTACTTC.

By its share, this clonotype is medium-sized. This rearrangement joins TRBV11-2 to TRBJ2-1, with 7 bases that match TRBD2. From germline, CDR1 is SGHAT and CDR2 FQNNGV. The length of the CDR3 is 14 residues. V was clipped by 5 bases and J by 9 bases; unmatched bases: 10. CDR3 protein: CASSRGAGSSEQFF. The CDR3 region has the DNA TGTGCCAGCAGCCGCGGAGCGGGATCAAGTGAGCAGTTCTTC.

Concerning this clonotype itself: This could be a read error, since a much larger clone is one nucleotide away. V is TRBV20-1 and J is TRBJ2-1; D perhaps matches TRBD2 (5 bases). V lost 1 base, J lost 3 bases, and 10 bases lay in between. CDR1 and CDR2 (germline): DFQATT, SNEGSKA (reference sequence). The CDR3 sequence is 14 residues long. Here the CDR3 DNA reads TGCAGTGCTAGAGGCCCTAGCTGCTACAATGAGCAGTTCTTC. It is translated as CSARGPSCYNEQFF.

This clonotype has more than one count but fewer than ten. The chain carries TRBV9 and TRBJ1-1; no clear D gene. V lost 3 bases and J lost 7, with 13 bases in between. CDR1 is SGDLS, CDR2 YYNGEE, per germline. The CDR3 consists of 13 residues. The CDR3, as DNA: TGTGCCAGCAGCGGGGGATTGGAGGGTGAAGCTTTCTTT. Residues: CASSGGLEGEAFF. Together with reference TRBV9 and TRBJ1-1, the CDR3 gives the full variable domain: DSGVTQTPKHLITATGQRVTLRCSPRSGDLSVYWYQQSLDQGLQFLIQYYNGEERAKGNILERFSAQQFPDLHSELNLSSLELGDSALYFCASSGGLEGEAFFGQGTRLTVV.

Within the sample, this clonotype is large (0.1 to 1%). The V call is TRBV28, the J call TRBJ1-1; D not resolved. V lost 3 bases and J lost 6, with 5 bases in between. CDR3 size: 11 residues. Germline V gene lookup returns CDR1 MDHEN and CDR2 SYDVKM. The CDR3 here is CASSFGPEAFF. CDR3 DNA: TGTGCCAGCAGTTTTGGACCTGAAGCTTTCTTT.

Points on this clonotype: A much larger clone sits a single nucleotide away, making a read error possible. The limits of the CDR3 on the DNA are not certain, so only TCRdb's listed CDR3 is given. The V gene is TRBV11-2, the J gene TRBJ1-2; no check of the table's D call, TRBD1, against the DNA was made. Germline V CDR1 and CDR2: SGHAT, FQNNGV. Including both end residues, the CDR3 is 16 amino acids long. Here the CDR3 reads CASEGQTLWGGYGCTF.

The chain joins TRBV2 to TRBJ2-2, with unresolved D. The ends were cut back, 5 bases at V and 3 bases at J, with 16 bases in the middle. CDR1 is SNHLY, CDR2 FYNNEI, per germline. This CDR3 is built from 16 residues. The CDR3 sequence is CASSRPIYLYTGELFF. Written as DNA, the CDR3 is TGTGCCAGCAGTCGACCGATCTACCTCTACACCGGGGAGCTGTTTTTT. Full variable domain (outside the CDR3, taken from reference TRBV2 and TRBJ2-2): EPEVTQTPSHQVTQMGQEVILRCVPISNHLYFYWYRQILGQKVEFLVSFYNNEISEKSEIFDDQFSVERPDGSNFTLKIRSTKLEDSAMYFCASSRPIYLYTGELFFGEGSRLTVL.

In regard to this clonotype: This likely comes from a read error, as the CDR3 has no conserved phenylalanine or tryptophan at its end. The chain uses TRBV15 and TRBJ2-1, with 11 bases identical to TRBD2. Germline-derived CDR1 and CDR2 are LNHNV and YYDKDF (reference sequence). CDR3 length equals 15 residues. In DNA form, the CDR3 reads TGTGCTACCAAATCCGGGACTAGCGGTACGAATGAGCAGTTCCTC. It encodes CATKSGTSGTNEQFL.

This clonotype has just a few counts. The chain links TRBV9 to TRBJ2-5; weak D call: TRBD1 (6 bases). Germline CDR1 is SGDLS and CDR2 is YYNGEE. This CDR3 region has 13 residues. Trimming stripped 4 bases from V and 3 bases from J, with 10 bases between. CDR3 sequence (DNA): TGTGCCAGCAGCCCCTCAGGGGAAGAGACCCAGTACTTC. Its translation is CASSPSGEETQYF. The variable domain in full, completed from reference TRBV9 and TRBJ2-5, reads DSGVTQTPKHLITATGQRVTLRCSPRSGDLSVYWYQQSLDQGLQFLIQYYNGEERAKGNILERFSAQQFPDLHSELNLSSLELGDSALYFCASSPSGEETQYFGPGTRLLVL.

A remark on this clonotype: Given a much more abundant clone one base away, this may be a read error. V is TRBV20-1 and J is TRBJ2-1; 8 bases match TRBD2. In germline, CDR1 is DFQATT, CDR2 SNEGSKA (reference sequence). CDR3 size: 14 residues. CDR3 loop: CSARASAGADEKFF. DNA of the CDR3: TGCAGTGCTAGAGCTTCAGCGGGAGCGGATGAGAAGTTCTTC.

The J gene is TRBJ1-1, the V gene TRBV2; 7 nucleotides align to TRBD1. V trimming: 6 bases; J trimming: 2 bases; junction bases outside the gene matches: 18. Germline V gives CDR1 SNHLY, CDR2 FYNNEI. The CDR3 is 18 residues long. The CDR3 loop reads CASRRKITGQLTNTEAFF. CDR3 DNA sequence: TGTGCCAGCAGACGAAAGATTACGGGACAGCTAACCAACACTGAAGCTTTCTTT.

The J gene is TRBJ2-1, the V gene TRBV6-1; D gene ambiguous. Trimming took off 11 bases at V and 9 bases at J, with 20 bases between the two ends. This CDR3 contains 13 residues. Per germline, CDR1 MNHNS and CDR2 SASEGT. The CDR3 reads CARRPRPPTEQFF. Written as DNA, the CDR3 is TGTGCCCGCCGTCCTCGCCCGCCGACTGAGCAGTTCTTC.

Notes on this clonotype: A clone one base away is much larger, so this may be a read error. The chain employs TRBV3-1 and TRBJ2-7; D gene uncertain. CDR3 size: 11 residues. Between the trimmed V and J ends, which lost 3 bases and 5 bases, there was a span of 5 bases. CDR1 is LGHDT, CDR2 YNNKEL, per germline (reference sequence). The CDR3 sequence: CASSHGDEQYF. In DNA form, the CDR3 reads TGTGCCAGCAGCCACGGCGACGAGCAGTACTTC.

Concerning this clonotype: A much larger clone is a single base away; this may be a read error. The rearrangement uses TRBV7-9 and TRBJ2-7; 8 bases match TRBD2. V gave up 5 bases and J gave up 4 bases; unmatched junction bases: 10. Germline-derived CDR1 and CDR2 are SEHNR and FQNEAQ (reference sequence). This CDR3 is built from 15 residues. CDR3 sequence: CASSPIGGATYEQYF. Here the CDR3 DNA reads TGTGCCAGCAGCCCGATCGGGGGGGCAACGTACGAGCAGTACTTC.

This clonotype turned up a few times. V is TRBV19 and J is TRBJ1-1; weak D call: TRBD1 (6 bases). V lost 2 bases and J lost 1, with 11 bases in between. The CDR3 contains 15 residues. CDR1 and CDR2 from the germline V gene are LNHDA and SQIVND (reference sequence). CDR3 residues: CASSITGMGNTEAFF. The DNA for the CDR3 is TGTGCCAGTAGTATAACAGGGATGGGGAACACTGAAGCTTTCTTT.

The chain links TRBV6-2 or TRBV6-3 to TRBJ2-1, with 9 bases lining up with TRBD1. V was clipped by 9 bases and J by 12 bases; unmatched bases: 15. This CDR3 spans 14 amino acids. Germline V gene sequence: CDR1 MNHEY, CDR2 SVGEGT. CDR3 amino acids: CASYSMIGTGTQFF. The CDR3 DNA reads TGTGCCAGTTACTCGATGATAGGGACAGGGACGCAGTTCTTC.

In its sample, this clonotype ranks as medium-sized. The chain recombines TRBV15 with TRBJ1-2, with D unresolved. Germline values: CDR1 LNHNV, CDR2 YYDKDF (reference sequence). This CDR3 has 14 amino acids. The germline V and J ends were trimmed by 0 bases and 6 bases, with 11 bases remaining between them. CDR3 in amino acids: CATSRDQKGHGYTF. The CDR3 bases are TGTGCCACCAGCAGAGATCAGAAGGGTCATGGCTACACCTTC. The full variable domain, rest sourced from reference TRBV15 and TRBJ1-2, is DAMVIQNPRYQVTQFGKPVTLSCSQTLNHNVMYWYQQKSSQAPKLLFHYYDKDFNNEADTPDNFQSRRPNTSFCFLDIRSPGLGDTAMYLCATSRDQKGHGYTFGSGTRLTVV.